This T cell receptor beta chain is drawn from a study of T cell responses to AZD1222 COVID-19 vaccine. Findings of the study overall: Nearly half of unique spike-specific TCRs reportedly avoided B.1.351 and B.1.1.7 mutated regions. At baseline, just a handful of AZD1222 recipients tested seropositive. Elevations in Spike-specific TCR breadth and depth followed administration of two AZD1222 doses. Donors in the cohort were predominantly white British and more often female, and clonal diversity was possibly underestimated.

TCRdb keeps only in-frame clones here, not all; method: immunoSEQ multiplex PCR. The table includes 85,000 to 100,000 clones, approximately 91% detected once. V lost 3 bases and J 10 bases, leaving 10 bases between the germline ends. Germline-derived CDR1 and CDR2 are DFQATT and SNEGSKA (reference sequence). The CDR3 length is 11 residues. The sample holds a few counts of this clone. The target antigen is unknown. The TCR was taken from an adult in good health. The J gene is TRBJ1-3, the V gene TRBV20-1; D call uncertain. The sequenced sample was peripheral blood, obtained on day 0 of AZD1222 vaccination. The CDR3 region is CSARVDGTIYF. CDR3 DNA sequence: TGCAGTGCTAGGGTTGACGGGACCATATATTTT.